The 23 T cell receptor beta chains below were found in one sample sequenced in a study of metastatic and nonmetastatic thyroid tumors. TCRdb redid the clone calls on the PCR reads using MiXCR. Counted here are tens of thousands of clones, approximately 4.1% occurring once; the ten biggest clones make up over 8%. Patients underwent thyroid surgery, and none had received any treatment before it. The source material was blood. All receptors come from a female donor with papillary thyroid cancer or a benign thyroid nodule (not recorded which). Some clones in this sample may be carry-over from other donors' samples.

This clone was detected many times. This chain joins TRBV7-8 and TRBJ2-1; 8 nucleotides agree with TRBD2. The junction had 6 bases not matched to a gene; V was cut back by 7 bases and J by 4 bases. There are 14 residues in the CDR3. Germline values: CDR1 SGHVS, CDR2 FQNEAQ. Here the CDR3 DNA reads TGTGCCAGCACCTCACTAGCGGCGTACAATGAGCAGTTCTTC. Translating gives CASTSLAAYNEQFF.

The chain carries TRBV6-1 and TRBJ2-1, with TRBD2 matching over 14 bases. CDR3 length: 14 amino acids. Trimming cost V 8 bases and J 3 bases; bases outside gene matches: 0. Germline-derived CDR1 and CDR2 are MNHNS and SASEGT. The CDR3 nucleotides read TGTGCCAGCGGGACTAGCGGGAGCTACAATGAGCAGTTCTTC. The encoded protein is CASGTSGSYNEQFF.

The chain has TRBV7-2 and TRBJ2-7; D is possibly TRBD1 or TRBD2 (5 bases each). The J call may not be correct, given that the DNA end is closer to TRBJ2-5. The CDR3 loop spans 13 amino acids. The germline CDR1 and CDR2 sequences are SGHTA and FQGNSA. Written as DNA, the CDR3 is TGTGCCAGCAGCGCTGGGACGTCGGAGACCCAGTACTTC. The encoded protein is CASSAGTSETQYF.

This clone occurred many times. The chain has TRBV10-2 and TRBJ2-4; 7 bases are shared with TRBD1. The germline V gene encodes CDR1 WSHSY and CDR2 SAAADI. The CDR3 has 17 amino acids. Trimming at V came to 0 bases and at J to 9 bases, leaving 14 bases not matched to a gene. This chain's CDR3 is CASSESGATGVVGIQYF. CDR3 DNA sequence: TGCGCCAGCAGTGAGTCCGGGGCTACAGGGGTCGTGGGCATTCAGTACTTC.

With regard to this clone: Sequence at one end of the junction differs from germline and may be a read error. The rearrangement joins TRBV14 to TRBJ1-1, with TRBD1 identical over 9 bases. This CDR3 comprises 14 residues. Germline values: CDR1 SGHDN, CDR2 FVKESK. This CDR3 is CASSQGTGVTKAFF. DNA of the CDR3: TGTGCCAGCAGCCAAGGGACAGGGGTCACTAAAGCTTTCTTT.

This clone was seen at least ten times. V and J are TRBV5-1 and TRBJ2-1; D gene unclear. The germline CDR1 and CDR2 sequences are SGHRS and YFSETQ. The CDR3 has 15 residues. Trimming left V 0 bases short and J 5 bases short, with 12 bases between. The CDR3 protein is CASSLAGYFHNEQFF. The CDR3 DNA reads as TGCGCCAGCAGCTTGGCCGGCTACTTCCACAATGAGCAGTTCTTC.

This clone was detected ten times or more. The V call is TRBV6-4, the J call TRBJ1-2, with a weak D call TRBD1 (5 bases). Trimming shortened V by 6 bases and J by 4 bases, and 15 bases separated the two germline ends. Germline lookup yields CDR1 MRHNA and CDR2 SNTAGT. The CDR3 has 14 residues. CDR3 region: CASRSGLTSYGYTF. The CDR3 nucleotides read TGTGCCAGCAGATCGGGACTCACCAGCTATGGCTACACCTTC.

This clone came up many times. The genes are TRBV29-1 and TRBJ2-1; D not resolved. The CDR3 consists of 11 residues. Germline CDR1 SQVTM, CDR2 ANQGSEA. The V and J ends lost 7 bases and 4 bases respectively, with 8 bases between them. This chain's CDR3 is CSATIYNEQFF. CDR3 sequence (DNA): TGCAGCGCAACCATATACAATGAGCAGTTCTTC.

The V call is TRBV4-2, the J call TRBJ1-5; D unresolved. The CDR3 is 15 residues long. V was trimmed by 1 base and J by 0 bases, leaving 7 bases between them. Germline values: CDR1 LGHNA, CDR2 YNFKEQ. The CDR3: CASSQVGASNQPQHF. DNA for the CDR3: TGTGCCAGCAGCCAAGTCGGAGCTAGCAATCAGCCCCAGCATTTT.

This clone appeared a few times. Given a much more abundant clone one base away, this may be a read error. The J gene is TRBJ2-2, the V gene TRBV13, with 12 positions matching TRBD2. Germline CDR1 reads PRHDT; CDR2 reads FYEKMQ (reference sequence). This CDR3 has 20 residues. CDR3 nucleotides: TGTGCCAGCAGCTTAGAAGCGGCGCTAGCGGGAGGGGTGGACACCGGGGAGCTGGTTTTT. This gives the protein CASSLEAALAGGVDTGELVF.

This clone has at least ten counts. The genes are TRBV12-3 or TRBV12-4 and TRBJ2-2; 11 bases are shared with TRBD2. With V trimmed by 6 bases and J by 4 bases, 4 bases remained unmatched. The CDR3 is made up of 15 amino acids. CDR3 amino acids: CASRRTSGPTGELFF. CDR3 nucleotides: TGTGCCAGCAGGCGGACTAGCGGGCCCACCGGGGAGCTGTTTTTT.

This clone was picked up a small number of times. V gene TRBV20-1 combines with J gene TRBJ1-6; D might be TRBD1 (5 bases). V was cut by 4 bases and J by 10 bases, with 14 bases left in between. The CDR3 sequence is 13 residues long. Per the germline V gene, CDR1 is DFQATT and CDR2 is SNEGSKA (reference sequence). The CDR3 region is CSAIQAFGSPLHF. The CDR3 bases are TGCAGTGCTATACAGGCGTTCGGGTCACCCCTCCACTTT.

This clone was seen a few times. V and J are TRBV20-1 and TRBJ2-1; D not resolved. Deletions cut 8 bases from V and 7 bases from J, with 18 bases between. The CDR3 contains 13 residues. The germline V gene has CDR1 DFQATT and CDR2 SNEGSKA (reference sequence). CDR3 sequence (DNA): TGCAGTACCAACCGGAACGAGTGGAATGAGCAGTTCTTC. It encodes CSTNRNEWNEQFF.

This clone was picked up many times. Here the CDR3 reads CASSIVGSSYEQYF. The CDR3 region has the DNA TGTGCCAGTAGTATAGTTGGCAGTTCCTACGAGCAGTACTTC. This rearrangement joins TRBV19 to TRBJ2-7; no reliable D call. This CDR3 spans 14 amino acids. Trimming removed 1 base from V and 1 base from J, with 8 bases in between. Germline loops: CDR1 LNHDA, CDR2 SQIVND (reference sequence). The whole variable domain, remainder taken from reference TRBV19 and TRBJ2-7, is DGGITQSPKYLFRKEGQNVTLSCEQNLNHDAMYWYRQDPGQGLRLIYYSQIVNDFQKGDIAEGYSVSREKKESFPLTVTSAQKNPTAFYLCASSIVGSSYEQYFGPGTRLTVT.

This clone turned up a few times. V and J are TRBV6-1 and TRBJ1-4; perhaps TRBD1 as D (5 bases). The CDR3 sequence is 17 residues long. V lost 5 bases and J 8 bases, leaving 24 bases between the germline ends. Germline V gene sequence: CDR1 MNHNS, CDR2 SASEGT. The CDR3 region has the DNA TGTGCCAGCAGTCGATCGGTATGGGGGGAGCCCTCGGAAAAACTGTTTTTT. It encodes CASSRSVWGEPSEKLFF.

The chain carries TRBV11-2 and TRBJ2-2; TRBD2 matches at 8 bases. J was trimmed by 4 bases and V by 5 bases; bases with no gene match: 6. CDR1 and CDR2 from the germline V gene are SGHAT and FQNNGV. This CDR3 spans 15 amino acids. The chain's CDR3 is CASSNGLAVTGELFF. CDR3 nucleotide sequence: TGTGCCAGCAGCAACGGACTAGCAGTCACCGGGGAGCTGTTTTTT.

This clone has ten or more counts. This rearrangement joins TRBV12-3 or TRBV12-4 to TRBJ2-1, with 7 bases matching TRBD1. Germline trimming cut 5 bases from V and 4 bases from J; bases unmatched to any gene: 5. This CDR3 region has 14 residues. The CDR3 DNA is TGTGCCAGCAGTATCCAGGACAGGTACAATGAGCAGTTCTTC. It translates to CASSIQDRYNEQFF.

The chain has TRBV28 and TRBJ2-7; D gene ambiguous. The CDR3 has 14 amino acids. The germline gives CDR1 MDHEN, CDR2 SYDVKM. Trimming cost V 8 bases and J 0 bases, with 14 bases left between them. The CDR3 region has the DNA TGTGCCAGCGGTCTAACGGGCAGCTCCTACGAGCAGTACTTC. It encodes CASGLTGSSYEQYF.

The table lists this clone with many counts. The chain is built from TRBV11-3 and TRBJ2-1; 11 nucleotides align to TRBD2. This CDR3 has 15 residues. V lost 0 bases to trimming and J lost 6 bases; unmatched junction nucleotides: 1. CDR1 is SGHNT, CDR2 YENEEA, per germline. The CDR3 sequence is CASSLELAGANEQFF. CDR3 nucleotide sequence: TGTGCCAGCAGCTTAGAACTAGCGGGAGCCAATGAGCAGTTCTTC.

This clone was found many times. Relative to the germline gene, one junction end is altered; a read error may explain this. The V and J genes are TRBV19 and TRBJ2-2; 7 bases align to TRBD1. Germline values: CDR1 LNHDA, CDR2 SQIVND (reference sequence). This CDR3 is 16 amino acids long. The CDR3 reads CASSRRTGLNSGELFF. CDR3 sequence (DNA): TGTGCCAGTAGTCGGAGGACAGGATTGAACAGCGGGGAGCTGTTTTTT.

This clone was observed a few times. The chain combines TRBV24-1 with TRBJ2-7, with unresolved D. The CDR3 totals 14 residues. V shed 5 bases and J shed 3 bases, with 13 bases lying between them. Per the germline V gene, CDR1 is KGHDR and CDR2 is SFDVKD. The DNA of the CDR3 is TGTGCCACCAGTGCGTCAAGGACCGACTACGAGCAGTACTTC. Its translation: CATSASRTDYEQYF.

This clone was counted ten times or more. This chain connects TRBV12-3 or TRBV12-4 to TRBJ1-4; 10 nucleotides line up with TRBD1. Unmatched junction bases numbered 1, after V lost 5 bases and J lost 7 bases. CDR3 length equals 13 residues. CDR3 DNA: TGTGCCAGCAGTGGGACAGGGGTTGAAAAACTGTTTTTT. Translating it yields CASSGTGVEKLFF.

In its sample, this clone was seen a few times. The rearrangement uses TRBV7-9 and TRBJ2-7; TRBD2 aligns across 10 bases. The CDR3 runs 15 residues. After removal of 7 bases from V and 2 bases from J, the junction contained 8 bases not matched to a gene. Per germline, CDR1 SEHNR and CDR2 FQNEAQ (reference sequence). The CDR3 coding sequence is TGTGCCAGCAACGCGCCCGGGACTAGCGCCTACGAGCAGTACTTC. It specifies CASNAPGTSAYEQYF.